This TCR beta chain was retrieved from a study of blood T cell repertoires in COVID-19. Study overall: Samples representing acute and convalescent COVID-19 were sourced from the United States, Italy and Spain.

CDR1 SGHNT and CDR2 YYREEE come from the germline V gene (reference sequence). This CDR3 spans 14 amino acids. V gave up 3 bases and J gave up 4 bases, with 11 bases separating them. The study drew participants aged about 18 to 89 years from about two dozen US areas. Participants had their cohort set by participant-reported clinical history. The assay was immunoSEQ multiplex PCR, and TCRdb's table has in-frame clones only and misses some. The table includes approximately 200,000 clones, roughly 80% detected once. Sequenced input: PBMCs or T cells enriched from blood (not recorded which). This chain uses TRBV5-4 with TRBJ1-3; no firm D call. This clonotype was sampled from a man between 40 and 49 years old who had recovered from COVID-19. Here the CDR3 reads CASSYANMGNTIYF. CDR3 nucleotides: TGTGCCAGCAGCTACGCGAATATGGGAAACACCATATATTTT.